Listed here are 6 T cell receptor beta chains from one sample, sequenced in a study of cytomegalovirus exposure and HLA in healthy donors. Primers for the PCR totalled 60 Vbeta and 13 Jbeta. Here immunoSEQ multiplex PCR was the method, and the copy in TCRdb shows in-frame clones only, minus some. The sample lists some 180,000 clones, 70% to 80% occurring once. The source material was PBMCs. The receptor set was obtained from a male donor in good health and CMV-seronegative.

With regard to this clone: One end of the junction fails to match germline, which may point to a read error. The chain carries TRBV11-2 and TRBJ1-1; possible D gene TRBD1, 5 bases. This CDR3 is built from 11 residues. CDR1 SGHAT and CDR2 FQNNGV come from the germline V gene. In DNA form, the CDR3 reads TGTGCCAGCAGCTTGGACACGGAAGCTTTCTTT. Translating gives CASSLDTEAFF.

This clone has only one observation. This chain joins TRBV4-2 and TRBJ2-1; D possibly corresponds to TRBD2 (6 bases). The CDR3 length is 20 residues. The germline V and J ends were trimmed by 0 bases and 3 bases, with 24 bases remaining between them. Germline CDR1 LGHNA, CDR2 YNFKEQ. The CDR3 here is CASSQETTDPSARDYNEQFF. The CDR3, as DNA: TGTGCCAGCAGCCAAGAAACGACCGACCCTAGCGCACGTGACTACAATGAGCAGTTCTTC.

The V and J genes are TRBV5-1 and TRBJ1-1, with 10 bases that match TRBD1. Germline CDR1 SGHRS, CDR2 YFSETQ. The CDR3 extends over 15 amino acids. V lost 5 bases, J lost 5 bases, and 9 bases stayed unmatched. Here the CDR3 DNA reads TGCGCCAGCAGTTGGACAGGGGGTACTGGAACTGAAGCTTTCTTT. This encodes CASSWTGGTGTEAFF.

Only a few counts were recorded for this clone. The rearrangement joins TRBV19 to TRBJ1-1; D remains ambiguous. CDR1 is LNHDA and CDR2 is SQIVND in the germline V gene (reference sequence). Trimming stripped 3 bases from V and 3 bases from J, with 5 bases between. CDR3 size: 12 residues. The CDR3 region is CASSIGYTEAFF. The CDR3 DNA sequence: TGTGCCAGTAGTATCGGGTACACTGAAGCTTTCTTT.

V is TRBV6-5 and J is TRBJ1-5, with TRBD1 identical over 7 bases. The CDR3 has 15 amino acids. Germline loops: CDR1 MNHEY, CDR2 SVGAGI. V lost 6 bases to trimming and J lost 2 bases; unmatched junction nucleotides: 7. CDR3: CASSSLRGRNQPQHF. In DNA, the CDR3 is TGTGCCAGCAGCTCATTGAGGGGGCGCAATCAGCCCCAGCATTTT.

The CDR3, as DNA: TGTGCCAGCAGCAGGGGGCCCTACAATGAGCAGTTCTTC. This gives the protein CASSRGPYNEQFF. The chain links TRBV6-4 to TRBJ2-1; TRBD1 matches at 8 bases. The CDR3 totals 13 residues. CDR1 is MRHNA and CDR2 is SNTAGT in the germline V gene. J was trimmed by 2 bases and V by 6 bases; bases with no gene match: 0.